What follows are 12 T cell receptor beta chains derived from one specimen sequenced in a study of blood T cell repertoires in COVID-19. Clones were read by immunoSEQ multiplex PCR, and TCRdb kept only the in-frame ones, dropping some. The sample shows roughly 350,000 clones, more than 70% of them seen only once. The material sequenced was peripheral blood. These receptors were taken from a woman aged 70-85 years with COVID-19, enrolled during active disease.

This chain uses TRBV15 with TRBJ1-2; the D is unclear. Looked up from germline, CDR1 is LNHNV and CDR2 is YYDKDF (reference sequence). This CDR3 is built from 13 residues. V lost 2 bases to trimming and J lost 6 bases, with 10 bases between them. This CDR3 reads CATSRSTGNGYTF. The CDR3 DNA follows: TGTGCCACCAGCAGATCAACGGGGAATGGCTACACCTTC.

This clone was seen once. This chain links TRBV19 with TRBJ1-2, with 7 bases that match TRBD1. Looked up from germline, CDR1 is LNHDA and CDR2 is SQIVND (reference sequence). This CDR3 comprises 14 residues. Trimming cost V 3 bases and J 4 bases; bases outside gene matches: 5. CDR3 nucleotides: TGTGCCAGTAGTATCGGAGGGGGCGCCTATGGCTACACCTTC. It encodes CASSIGGGAYGYTF.

The chain recombines TRBV4-1 with TRBJ2-7; TRBD1 aligns across 10 bases. With V trimmed by 3 bases and J by 4 bases, 3 bases remained unmatched. CDR1 is MGHRA and CDR2 is YSYEKL in the germline V gene. This CDR3 contains 14 residues. CDR3 bases: TGCGCCAGCAGCCAGGACAGGGGGGGATACGAGCAGTACTTC. It specifies CASSQDRGGYEQYF.

The V gene is TRBV9, the J gene TRBJ1-2; D not resolved. The germline CDR1 and CDR2 sequences are SGDLS and YYNGEE. This CDR3 has 15 amino acids. V gave up 0 bases and J gave up 4 bases, with 13 bases separating them. Here the CDR3 DNA reads TGTGCCAGCAGCGTAGCTTCCGCCGGAGGCTATGGCTACACCTTC. Translated, it gives CASSVASAGGYGYTF.

V gene TRBV10-3 combines with J gene TRBJ2-1, with 7 nucleotides matching TRBD1. J gave up 5 bases and V 11 bases, and 9 bases lay outside the gene matches. Germline-derived CDR1 and CDR2 are ENHRY and SYGVKD. CDR3 length: 13 amino acids. The CDR3 DNA follows: TGTGCCGCCGAAGACAGGGTCAACAATGAGCAGTTCTTC. Translating it yields CAAEDRVNNEQFF.

The J gene is TRBJ1-5, the V gene TRBV5-3; D is perhaps TRBD1 (6 bases). TRBV5-3 is an ORF, with its function uncertain. The V end lost 0 bases, the J end lost 1 base, and 11 bases lay between the germline ends. CDR3 size: 16 residues. In DNA, the CDR3 is TGTGCCAGAAGCTTGGATTGTGGGGGCAGCAATCAGCCCCAGCATTTT. Translating gives CARSLDCGGSNQPQHF.

This chain connects TRBV29-1 to TRBJ2-5; 7 bases agree with TRBD1. Trimming took 4 bases from V and 4 from J; bases not matched to a gene: 9. Germline CDR1 reads SQVTM; CDR2 reads ANQGSEA. This CDR3 is built from 14 residues. CDR3: CSVVDRVVIETQYF. CDR3 DNA: TGCAGCGTTGTCGACAGGGTGGTAATAGAGACCCAGTACTTC.

The chain has TRBV18 and TRBJ1-2, with a weak D call TRBD1 (6 bases). Germline lookup yields CDR1 KGHSH and CDR2 LQKENI. This CDR3 has 15 amino acids. V gave up 4 bases and J gave up 4 bases, with 16 bases separating them. The DNA of the CDR3 is TGTGCCAGCTCACTATCGGCGGGGGGCGTCTATGGCTACACCTTC. It yields the protein CASSLSAGGVYGYTF.

The gene calls are TRBV29-1 and TRBJ1-1; D gene unclear. Trimming stripped 7 bases from V and 0 bases from J, with 12 bases between. From germline, CDR1 is SQVTM and CDR2 ANQGSEA. This CDR3 comprises 13 residues. CDR3 residues: CSAGRSMNTEAFF. CDR3 DNA sequence: TGCAGCGCCGGGAGGAGCATGAACACTGAAGCTTTCTTT.

The chain combines TRBV5-1 with TRBJ2-2, with 8 bases identical to TRBD1. Germline assignment: CDR1 SGHRS and CDR2 YFSETQ. Losses at the gene ends were 6 bases for V and 2 bases for J; bases not matched to a gene: 6. The CDR3 has 15 residues. The DNA for the CDR3 is TGCGCCAGCACCGCGGACAGGGTTAACACCGGGGAGCTGTTTTTT. As protein: CASTADRVNTGELFF.

The table lists this clone with a count of one. This chain uses TRBV7-2 with TRBJ2-5; D possibly corresponds to TRBD1 (5 bases). The CDR3 is made up of 18 amino acids. Germline V CDR1 and CDR2: SGHTA, FQGNSA. V was cut by 2 bases and J by 1 base, with 20 bases left in between. The DNA of the CDR3 is TGTGCCAGCAGCTTATGGGGTTTCGGCAGGGCTCGCCAAGAGACCCAGTACTTC. Translated, it gives CASSLWGFGRARQETQYF. Full variable domain (remainder filled in from reference TRBV7-2 and TRBJ2-5): GAGVSQSPSNKVTEKGKDVELRCDPISGHTALYWYRQSLGQGLEFLIYFQGNSAPDKSGLPSDRFSAERTGGSVSTLTIQRTQQEDSAVYLCASSLWGFGRARQETQYFGPGTRLLVL.

This sequence joins TRBV3-1 (or the pseudogene TRBV3-2) and TRBJ2-1; 7 bases fit TRBD2. This CDR3 has 13 residues. The germline CDR1 and CDR2 sequences are LGHDT and YNNKEL (reference sequence). The V gene end was trimmed by 8 bases and the J gene end by 4 bases; junction bases not matched to a gene: 5. The CDR3 reads CASGSGGYNEQFF. CDR3 coding DNA: TGTGCCAGCGGGTCGGGGGGTTACAATGAGCAGTTCTTC.